What follows are 22 T cell receptor beta chains derived from one specimen sequenced in a study of control samples from healthy donors and cancer patients. Profiled with immunoSEQ multiplex PCR; TCRdb holds only in-frame clones, not every one. The data contain about 120,000 clones, around 89% of them singletons. The sequenced material came from blood. Every receptor here comes from a man aged 40-49 years in good health.

The chain uses TRBV18 and TRBJ1-1, with 8 bases fitting TRBD1. Germline V lookup: CDR1 KGHSH, CDR2 LQKENI. The CDR3 is 19 amino acids. Trimming cost V 3 bases and J 1 base; bases outside gene matches: 16. CDR3: CASSPGLGIRQGPNTEAFF. The CDR3 DNA reads TGTGCCAGCTCACCCGGTTTGGGTATCAGACAGGGGCCGAACACTGAAGCTTTCTTT. Looking up the rest from reference TRBV18 and TRBJ1-1 gives the full variable domain: NAGVMQNPRHLVRRRGQEARLRCSPMKGHSHVYWYRQLPEEGLKFMVYLQKENIIDESGMPKERFSAEFPKEGPSILRIQQVVRGDSAAYFCASSPGLGIRQGPNTEAFFGQGTRLTVV.

The J gene is TRBJ2-2, the V gene TRBV27, with 7 bases that match TRBD2. Germline CDR1 reads MNHEY; CDR2 reads SMNVEV (reference sequence). J gave up 3 bases and V 2 bases, and 0 bases lay outside the gene matches. The CDR3 runs to 14 residues. The CDR3 nucleotides are TGTGCCAGCAGTTTACTAGCGGACACCGGGGAGCTGTTTTTT. Its protein product is CASSLLADTGELFF.

This clone has a single count. The chain is built from TRBV7-2 and TRBJ1-4; unclear D gene. The CDR3 consists of 13 residues. The germline V and J ends were trimmed by 4 bases and 6 bases, with 9 bases remaining between them. Germline V gene sequence: CDR1 SGHTA, CDR2 FQGNSA. As DNA, the CDR3 is TGTGCCAGCAGCTGGAATCAGGATGAAAAACTGTTTTTT. Translated, it gives CASSWNQDEKLFF.

The V gene is TRBV27, the J gene TRBJ2-7; D might be TRBD2 (5 bases). From germline, CDR1 is MNHEY and CDR2 SMNVEV (reference sequence). Trimming cost V 7 bases and J 2 bases, with 15 bases left between them. This CDR3 comprises 14 residues. The CDR3 is CASTAAPGTYEQYF. In DNA form, the CDR3 reads TGTGCCAGCACCGCCGCCCCCGGGACCTACGAGCAGTACTTC.

The chain is built from TRBV18 and TRBJ1-1; 10 bases map to TRBD1. Germline lookup yields CDR1 KGHSH and CDR2 LQKENI. The V and J ends lost 7 bases and 5 bases, in that order; junction bases with no gene match: 7. The CDR3 length is 14 residues. The CDR3 region is CASFPGTGDTEAFF. The CDR3 nucleotides are TGTGCCAGCTTCCCCGGGACAGGGGATACTGAAGCTTTCTTT.

The J gene is TRBJ2-7, the V gene TRBV14; 7 nucleotides line up with TRBD2. The V and J ends lost 5 bases and 2 bases, in that order; junction bases with no gene match: 9. Germline-derived CDR1 and CDR2 are SGHDN and FVKESK. The CDR3 covers 15 residues. CDR3 DNA: TGTGCCAGCAGCGTAGCGTGGGGGAGGGCCTACGAGCAGTACTTC. This encodes CASSVAWGRAYEQYF. The full variable domain, with the rest looked up from reference TRBV14 and TRBJ2-7, is EAGVTQFPSHSVIEKGQTVTLRCDPISGHDNLYWYRRVMGKEIKFLLHFVKESKQDESGMPNNRFLAERTGGTYSTLKVQPAELEDSGVYFCASSVAWGRAYEQYFGPGTRLTVT.

The chain couples TRBV25-1 to TRBJ1-1; 7 bases line up with TRBD1. Germline-derived CDR1 and CDR2 are MGHDK and SYGVNS. The CDR3 has 14 amino acids. V trimming: 5 bases; J trimming: 5 bases; junction bases outside the gene matches: 8. The CDR3 DNA sequence: TGTGCCAGCAGTAAACAGGGGCCGAGGACTGAAGCTTTCTTT. As protein: CASSKQGPRTEAFF.

This chain joins TRBV24-1 and TRBJ1-5; D is unresolved. The CDR3 runs to 14 residues. Trimming left V 4 bases short and J 0 bases short, with 6 bases between. Germline CDR1 is KGHDR and CDR2 is SFDVKD. The CDR3 nucleotides are TGTGCCACCAGTGAAATCTATAGCAATCAGCCCCAGCATTTT. Amino acids: CATSEIYSNQPQHF.

The chain carries TRBV2 and TRBJ2-7; D may correspond to TRBD1 or TRBD2 (5 bases each). CDR1 and CDR2 (germline): SNHLY, FYNNEI. The CDR3 has 14 amino acids. V was cut by 4 bases and J by 7 bases, with 17 bases left in between. CDR3 coding DNA: TGTGCCAGCAGTGGGTCAGGGAGTGTTGGGGAGCAGTACTTC. Translated, it gives CASSGSGSVGEQYF. Full variable domain (missing parts from reference TRBV2 and TRBJ2-7): EPEVTQTPSHQVTQMGQEVILRCVPISNHLYFYWYRQILGQKVEFLVSFYNNEISEKSEIFDDQFSVERPDGSNFTLKIRSTKLEDSAMYFCASSGSGSVGEQYFGPGTRLTVT.

The chain uses TRBV5-6 and TRBJ1-2; no clear D. The V gene's germline CDR1 is SGHDT and CDR2 YYEEEE. CDR3 length equals 13 residues. The V end was cut by 0 bases, the J end by 4 bases, with 7 bases between. The CDR3 loop reads CASSLEGLYGYTF. The CDR3 DNA reads as TGTGCCAGCAGCTTGGAGGGTCTCTATGGCTACACCTTC.

This clone was seen just once. V and J are TRBV9 and TRBJ1-2, with 10 bases lining up with TRBD1. Germline assignment: CDR1 SGDLS and CDR2 YYNGEE. The CDR3 length is 15 residues. V was pared by 3 bases and J by 3 bases, with 5 bases of the junction left unmatched. The CDR3 sequence is CASSADRGRHYGYTF. Written as DNA, the CDR3 is TGTGCCAGCAGCGCAGACAGGGGGCGTCACTATGGCTACACCTTC.

The gene calls are TRBV30 and TRBJ2-7; 9 bases map to TRBD2. The J segment lost 6 bases and the V segment lost 2 bases, leaving 8 bases of the junction unmatched. There are 14 residues in the CDR3. Germline CDR1 reads GTSNPN; CDR2 reads SVGIG (reference sequence). The CDR3 nucleotides read TGTGCCTGGAGTCCGCGGGGGGGGGCCCTCGAGCAGTACTTC. This codes for CAWSPRGGALEQYF. The full variable domain, in which reference TRBV30 and TRBJ2-7 provide the parts outside the CDR3, is SQTIHQWPATLVQPVGSPLSLECTVEGTSNPNLYWYRQAAGRGLQLLFYSVGIGQISSEVPQNLSASRPQDRQFILSSKKLLLSDSGFYLCAWSPRGGALEQYFGPGTRLTVT.

This chain joins TRBV6-1 and TRBJ2-5, with 14 bases matching TRBD2. The V gene end was trimmed by 4 bases and the J gene end by 3 bases; junction bases not matched to a gene: 7. This CDR3 has 17 residues. The germline V gene encodes CDR1 MNHNS and CDR2 SASEGT. CDR3 sequence reads: CASSGGTSGGSEETQYF. In DNA, the CDR3 is TGTGCCAGCAGTGGTGGGACTAGCGGGGGCTCAGAAGAGACCCAGTACTTC.

The CDR3 coding sequence is TGTGCCAGCAGTGACAGACCGACAGGGGGGACTGGGGCCAACGTCCTGACTTTC. Amino acids: CASSDRPTGGTGANVLTF. V and J are TRBV6-4 and TRBJ2-6, with TRBD1 matching 9 bases. CDR3 length: 18 amino acids. The junction had 7 bases not matched to a gene; V was cut back by 2 bases and J by 2 bases. Germline values: CDR1 MRHNA, CDR2 SNTAGT.

This chain joins TRBV6-2 or TRBV6-3 and TRBJ1-2; unclear D gene. The length of the CDR3 is 12 residues. The V gene's germline CDR1 is MNHEY and CDR2 SVGEGT. Trimming pared 4 bases from V and 4 bases from J, leaving 7 bases between. The CDR3 region has the DNA TGTGCCAGCAGTTTTGCCCGCTATGGCTACACCTTC. This codes for CASSFARYGYTF.

The V and J genes are TRBV5-5 and TRBJ1-2; maybe TRBD1 (5 bases). CDR1 and CDR2 from the germline V gene are SGHKS and YYEKEE (reference sequence). The CDR3 runs to 14 residues. V lost 2 bases to trimming and J lost 10 bases, with 18 bases between them. The CDR3 sequence: CASSFVGGTDLYTF. CDR3 in DNA: TGTGCCAGCAGCTTTGTAGGTGGGACCGACCTCTACACCTTC.

This clone was recorded only once. This chain connects TRBV24-1 to TRBJ1-2; 11 bases line up with TRBD1. Germline loops: CDR1 KGHDR, CDR2 SFDVKD. The CDR3 is 16 residues long. The V segment lost 4 bases and the J segment 7 bases; nucleotides outside the gene matches: 10. DNA for the CDR3: TGTGCCACCAGTGACTCGGGACAGGGGGTAGTAGGTGGCTACACCTTC. Translation: CATSDSGQGVVGGYTF.

For the CDR3, the DNA is TGCGCCAGCAGCTTGGAGGGGGTCTATAATTCACCCCTCCACTTT. This sequence encodes CASSLEGVYNSPLHF. V and J are TRBV5-1 and TRBJ1-6; D possibly corresponds to TRBD1 (6 bases). V gave up 0 bases and J gave up 3 bases, with 7 bases separating them. CDR3 length equals 15 residues. CDR1 is SGHRS and CDR2 is YFSETQ in the germline V gene.

With regard to this clone: Relative to the germline gene, one junction end is altered; a read error may explain this. The V gene is TRBV6-2 or TRBV6-3, the J gene TRBJ1-6; the match to TRBD1 covers 8 bases. The length of the CDR3 is 17 residues. CDR1 is MNHEY, CDR2 SVGEGT, per germline. CDR3: CASSYSPGGSDNSPLHF. DNA for the CDR3: TGTGCCAGCAGTTACTCGCCAGGGGGCTCCGATAATTCACCCCTCCACTTT.

This clone was detected only once. The chain combines TRBV4-3 with TRBJ1-2; possible D gene TRBD1, 5 bases. V was shortened by 0 bases and J by 1 base, with 9 bases between the two germline ends. The germline V gene encodes CDR1 LGHNA and CDR2 YSLEER. This CDR3 is 15 amino acids long. The CDR3 is CASSQEGQGNYGYTF. The CDR3 bases are TGCGCCAGCAGCCAAGAAGGGCAGGGTAACTATGGCTACACCTTC.

The gene calls are TRBV21-1 and TRBJ2-2. TRBV21-1 constitutes a pseudogene. The CDR3 runs 17 residues. The CDR3 loop reads CASSKVVWQGDTGELFF. The CDR3 coding sequence is TGTGCCAGCAGCAAAGTCGTCTGGCAGGGAGACACCGGGGAGCTGTTTTTT.

The CDR3 coding sequence is TGTGCCAGCAGGGTCCCCGGGACACAAAACAGATACGAGCAGTACTTC. Its translation: CASRVPGTQNRYEQYF. This sequence joins TRBV2 and TRBJ2-7, with TRBD1 as a possible D gene (6 bases). The CDR3 runs 16 residues. CDR1 is SNHLY, CDR2 FYNNEI, per germline. Between the trimmed V and J ends, which lost 6 bases and 4 bases, there was a span of 22 bases. The whole variable domain, filled in from reference TRBV2 and TRBJ2-7, reads EPEVTQTPSHQVTQMGQEVILRCVPISNHLYFYWYRQILGQKVEFLVSFYNNEISEKSEIFDDQFSVERPDGSNFTLKIRSTKLEDSAMYFCASRVPGTQNRYEQYFGPGTRLTVT.